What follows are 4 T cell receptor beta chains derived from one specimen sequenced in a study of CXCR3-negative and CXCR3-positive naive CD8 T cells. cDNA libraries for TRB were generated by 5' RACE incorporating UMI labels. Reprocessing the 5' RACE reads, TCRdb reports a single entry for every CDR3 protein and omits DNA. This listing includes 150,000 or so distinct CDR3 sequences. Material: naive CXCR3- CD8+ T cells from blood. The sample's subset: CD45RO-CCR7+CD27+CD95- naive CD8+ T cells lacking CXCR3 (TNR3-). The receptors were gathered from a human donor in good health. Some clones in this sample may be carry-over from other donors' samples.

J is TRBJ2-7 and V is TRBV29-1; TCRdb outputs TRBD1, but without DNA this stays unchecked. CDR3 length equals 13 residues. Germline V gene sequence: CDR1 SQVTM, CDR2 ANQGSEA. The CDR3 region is CSVVGGAEAEQYF.

This chain's CDR3 is CATSRDLGHPSTDTQYF. This chain links TRBV15 with TRBJ2-3; TCRdb's D call of TRBD1 is untestable without DNA. CDR1 and CDR2 (germline): LNHNV, YYDKDF (reference sequence). The CDR3 covers 17 residues.

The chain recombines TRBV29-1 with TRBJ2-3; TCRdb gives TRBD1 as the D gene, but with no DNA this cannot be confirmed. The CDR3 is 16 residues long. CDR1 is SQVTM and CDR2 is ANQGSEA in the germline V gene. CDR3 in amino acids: CSVEPDRGTTTDTQYF.

The CDR3 sequence is CSVDSGSDGPHYEQYF. This chain joins TRBV29-1 and TRBJ2-7; the TRBD2 assignment by TCRdb is unverifiable without DNA. This CDR3 comprises 16 residues. The germline CDR1 and CDR2 sequences are SQVTM and ANQGSEA.